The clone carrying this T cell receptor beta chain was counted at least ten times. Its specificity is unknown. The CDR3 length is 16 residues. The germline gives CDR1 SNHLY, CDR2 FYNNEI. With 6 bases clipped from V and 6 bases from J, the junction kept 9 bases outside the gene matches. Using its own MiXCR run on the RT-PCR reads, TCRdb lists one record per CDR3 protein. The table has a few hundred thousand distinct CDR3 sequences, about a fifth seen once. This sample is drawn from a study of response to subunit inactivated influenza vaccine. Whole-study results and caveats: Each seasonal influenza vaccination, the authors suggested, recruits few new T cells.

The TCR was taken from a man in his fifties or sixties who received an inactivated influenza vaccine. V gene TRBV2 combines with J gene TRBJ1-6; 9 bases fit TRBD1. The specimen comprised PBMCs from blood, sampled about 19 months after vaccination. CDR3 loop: CASRGQGGLVNSPLHF. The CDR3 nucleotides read TGTGCCAGCAGGGGACAGGGCGGGCTCGTTAATTCACCCCTCCACTTT.